What follows are 28 T cell receptor beta chains derived from one specimen sequenced in a study of vaccination effects on CD4 cells after COVID-19. The protocol was immunoSEQ multiplex PCR, while the TCRdb copy is restricted to in-frame clones and leaves out a portion. The data show tens of thousands of clones, with 76% seen just once and 4.5% to 5.5% held by the top ten. Antigens for these TCRs are unknown. Sequencing followed a ViraFEST assay step that expanded antigen-specific CD4+ T cells with viral peptide pools. Once cultured for 9 to 11 days, the cells underwent separation to obtain CD4+ T cells. From March to December 2020, the person had a SARS-CoV-2 infection that was confirmed by PCR. The sequenced sample was CD4+ T cells from PBMCs cultured with HIV peptides, obtained before COVID-19 vaccination. The subset is: HIV-1 Nef peptide pool negative control/reference culture. The receptors here all came from a human donor who had a prior SARS-CoV-2 infection.

V gene TRBV20-1 combines with J gene TRBJ1-5; D gene uncertain. V was shortened by 3 bases and J by 6 bases, with 18 bases between the two germline ends. Germline V CDR1 and CDR2: DFQATT, SNEGSKA (reference sequence). This CDR3 contains 15 residues. This CDR3 is CSASSPSGGSQPQHF. In DNA form, the CDR3 reads TGCAGTGCTAGTTCCCCTTCCGGTGGGTCTCAGCCCCAGCATTTT.

This clone was observed a handful of times. This sequence joins TRBV18 and TRBJ1-3; D perhaps matches TRBD1 (5 bases). The CDR3 contains 16 residues. Germline CDR1 and CDR2: KGHSH and LQKENI. Trimming stripped 2 bases from V and 1 base from J, with 12 bases between. The chain's CDR3 is CASSPFRDISGNTIYF. In nucleotides, the CDR3 is TGTGCCAGCTCACCATTCAGGGATATATCTGGAAACACCATATATTTT. The full variable domain, with the rest looked up from reference TRBV18 and TRBJ1-3, is NAGVMQNPRHLVRRRGQEARLRCSPMKGHSHVYWYRQLPEEGLKFMVYLQKENIIDESGMPKERFSAEFPKEGPSILRIQQVVRGDSAAYFCASSPFRDISGNTIYFGEGSWLTVV.

Turning to this clone: The sample carries other DNA sequences with the same CDR3. V gene TRBV20-1 combines with J gene TRBJ1-1; D is unresolved. Germline V gene data show CDR1 as DFQATT and CDR2 as SNEGSKA (reference sequence). Trimming took 3 bases from V and 0 from J, leaving 2 bases between them. The CDR3 is 11 amino acids. This CDR3 is CSASLNTEAFF. As DNA, the CDR3 is TGCAGTGCTAGCTTGAACACTGAAGCTTTCTTT.

This chain uses TRBV11-3 with TRBJ1-1; no firm D call. Trimming pared 3 bases from V and 3 bases from J, leaving 11 bases between. Germline CDR1 and CDR2: SGHNT and YENEEA. CDR3 size: 14 residues. The CDR3 loop is CASSLGHADTEAFF. CDR3 DNA sequence: TGTGCCAGCAGCTTGGGTCATGCGGACACTGAAGCTTTCTTT. Drawing the rest from reference TRBV11-3 and TRBJ1-1, the complete variable domain is EAGVVQSPRYKIIEKKQPVAFWCNPISGHNTLYWYLQNLGQGPELLIRYENEEAVDDSQLPKDRFSAERLKGVDSTLKIQPAELGDSAVYLCASSLGHADTEAFFGQGTRLTVV.

The chain couples TRBV7-8 to TRBJ2-2, with a possible D match to TRBD1 (6 bases). Germline assignment: CDR1 SGHVS and CDR2 FQNEAQ. The V gene lost 0 bases and the J gene lost 0 bases, with 11 bases spanning the gap. This CDR3 has 17 residues. The CDR3 loop reads CASSLAERGTNTGELFF. The DNA of the CDR3 is TGTGCCAGCAGCTTAGCTGAGAGGGGGACGAACACCGGGGAGCTGTTTTTT.

This chain joins TRBV6-5 and TRBJ2-1; 7 bases are shared with TRBD1. Trimming took 7 bases from V and 0 from J; bases not matched to a gene: 6. In germline, CDR1 is MNHEY, CDR2 SVGAGI. This CDR3 is 15 amino acids long. The CDR3 region is CASKGQLSSYNEQFF. The DNA of the CDR3 is TGTGCCAGCAAGGGACAGCTTAGCTCCTACAATGAGCAGTTCTTC.

V gene TRBV12-3 or TRBV12-4 combines with J gene TRBJ2-6; no clear D. The CDR3 is made up of 13 amino acids. Trimming took 8 bases from V and 0 from J, leaving 5 bases between them. Here the CDR3 DNA reads TGTGCCAGCGGGAACTCTGGGGCCAACGTCCTGACTTTC. Translated: CASGNSGANVLTF.

The rearrangement uses TRBV9 and TRBJ1-6; TRBD1 agrees at 8 bases. Germline lookup yields CDR1 SGDLS and CDR2 YYNGEE. There are 13 residues in the CDR3. V lost 3 bases, J lost 11 bases, and 4 bases stayed unmatched. CDR3 loop: CASSAGQDTPLHF. The DNA of the CDR3 is TGTGCCAGCAGCGCGGGACAGGATACACCCCTCCACTTT.

The V call is TRBV3-1 (or the pseudogene TRBV3-2), the J call TRBJ1-3, with D hard to call. Germline V gene data show CDR1 as LGHDT and CDR2 as YNNKEL (reference sequence). This CDR3 comprises 14 residues. The V end was cut by 0 bases, the J end by 4 bases, with 7 bases between. Here the CDR3 DNA reads TGTGCCAGCAGCCAAGAACCAGCAGGAAACACCATATATTTT. Its translation is CASSQEPAGNTIYF.

This chain uses TRBV5-6 with TRBJ2-6; D may be TRBD1 (6 bases). The V end lost 4 bases, the J end lost 1 base, and 9 bases lay between the germline ends. The CDR3 totals 15 residues. Germline CDR1 and CDR2: SGHDT and YYEEEE. This CDR3 reads CASSEGVSGANVLTF. The CDR3 DNA follows: TGTGCCAGCAGCGAGGGGGTTTCTGGGGCCAACGTCCTGACTTTC.

The J gene is TRBJ2-2, the V gene TRBV18; TRBD2 agrees at 10 bases. This CDR3 is 15 amino acids long. V shed 2 bases, J shed 6 bases, and the junction held 3 bases outside the gene matches. The V gene's germline CDR1 is KGHSH and CDR2 LQKENI. The CDR3 sequence is CASSPVLAGAGELFF. As DNA, the CDR3 is TGTGCCAGCTCACCAGTTCTAGCGGGGGCCGGGGAGCTGTTTTTT.

This chain's CDR3 is CASSPGTGRQLSQPQHF. The CDR3 nucleotides are TGTGCCAGCAGTCCCGGGACAGGGAGGCAGTTAAGTCAGCCCCAGCATTTT. J is TRBJ1-5 and V is TRBV27; the match to TRBD1 covers 9 bases. The CDR3 has 17 amino acids. The germline V gene encodes CDR1 MNHEY and CDR2 SMNVEV (reference sequence). With 5 bases clipped from V and 6 bases from J, the junction kept 14 bases outside the gene matches.

CDR3 loop: CASSQQGRGEWYGYTF. The CDR3 coding sequence is TGTGCCAGCAGCCAGCAAGGACGGGGGGAATGGTATGGCTACACCTTC. V and J are TRBV14 and TRBJ1-2; D is perhaps TRBD1 (5 bases). V lost 3 bases and J 5 bases, leaving 19 bases between the germline ends. Germline V CDR1 and CDR2: SGHDN, FVKESK. The CDR3 sequence is 16 residues long.

This chain joins TRBV7-2 and TRBJ2-7; possible D gene TRBD2, 5 bases. The CDR3 runs to 14 residues. Trimming stripped 2 bases from V and 5 bases from J, with 13 bases between. Germline CDR1 reads SGHTA; CDR2 reads FQGNSA. Here the CDR3 DNA reads TGTGCCAGCAGCTTACAATTCGGGATTGACGAGCAGTACTTC. It specifies CASSLQFGIDEQYF.

The chain recombines TRBV24-1 with TRBJ2-7; tentative D call: TRBD2 (6 bases). The CDR3 contains 14 residues. CDR1 KGHDR and CDR2 SFDVKD come from the germline V gene. The ends were cut back, 5 bases at V and 6 bases at J, with 16 bases in the middle. In nucleotides, the CDR3 is TGTGCCACCAGTGCTGGGCAGGGACTGGGCGAGCAGTACTTC. This translates into CATSAGQGLGEQYF.

The chain uses TRBV6-5 and TRBJ1-2, with 8 bases aligning to TRBD1. The CDR3 is made up of 14 amino acids. CDR1 is MNHEY, CDR2 SVGAGI, per germline. Trimming cost V 6 bases and J 3 bases; bases outside gene matches: 6. Written as DNA, the CDR3 is TGTGCCAGCAGCCGCGGACAGGGCGACTATGGCTACACCTTC. Protein sequence: CASSRGQGDYGYTF.

The chain couples TRBV27 to TRBJ2-1; TRBD2 matches at 7 bases. The V gene's germline CDR1 is MNHEY and CDR2 SMNVEV (reference sequence). The CDR3 has 17 residues. The V and J ends lost 5 bases and 6 bases, in that order; junction bases with no gene match: 16. CDR3 bases: TGTGCCAGCAGTACCGGACGACGGGGGGTAAGGATCAATGAGCAGTTCTTC. It specifies CASSTGRRGVRINEQFF.

This CDR3 is CASSPPSSFEAFF. CDR3 in DNA: TGTGCCAGCTCACCACCAAGCAGCTTTGAAGCTTTCTTT. The chain couples TRBV18 to TRBJ1-1; D is unclear. Germline V gene data show CDR1 as KGHSH and CDR2 as LQKENI. CDR3 size: 13 residues. V lost 0 bases and J lost 7, with 9 bases in between.

The genes are TRBV7-2 and TRBJ1-2; D call uncertain. Germline CDR1 is SGHTA and CDR2 is FQGNSA. The CDR3 is 14 residues long. V gave up 2 bases and J gave up 0 bases, with 7 bases separating them. This CDR3 is CASSLTRANYGYTF. CDR3 DNA sequence: TGTGCCAGCAGCTTAACGAGAGCTAACTATGGCTACACCTTC.

This chain joins TRBV6-6 and TRBJ2-1, with 10 bases fitting TRBD2. The junction had 14 bases not matched to a gene; V was cut back by 5 bases and J by 7 bases. Germline CDR1 is MNHNY and CDR2 is SVGAGI (reference sequence). The CDR3 totals 17 residues. CDR3 sequence reads: CASSRGLAELLWNEQFF. The CDR3 region has the DNA TGTGCCAGCAGTCGAGGACTAGCGGAACTCCTCTGGAATGAGCAGTTCTTC.

The chain couples TRBV12-5 to TRBJ2-2; TRBD2 aligns across 7 bases. This CDR3 has 16 amino acids. The V and J ends lost 6 bases and 0 bases, in that order; junction bases with no gene match: 7. CDR1 and CDR2 from the germline V gene are LGHNT and FRNRAP. The CDR3 spells CASGPPSGTNTGELFF. The DNA of the CDR3 is TGTGCTAGTGGGCCTCCTAGCGGAACGAACACCGGGGAGCTGTTTTTT.

This clone was seen more than once but under ten times. The V call is TRBV7-9, the J call TRBJ1-1; D uncertain. The CDR3 spans 12 residues. Trimming removed 2 bases from V and 6 bases from J, with 7 bases in between. CDR1 is SEHNR, CDR2 FQNEAQ, per germline (reference sequence). The DNA of the CDR3 is TGTGCCAGCAGCTTACCCAGATCTGAAGCTTTCTTT. Encoded protein: CASSLPRSEAFF.

The V call is TRBV14, the J call TRBJ2-3; D is unclear. The V gene lost 0 bases and the J gene lost 8 bases, with 9 bases spanning the gap. Germline loops: CDR1 SGHDN, CDR2 FVKESK. This CDR3 is built from 13 residues. CDR3 DNA sequence: TGTGCCAGCAGCCAAGAGTGGTCGGCTACGCAGTATTTT. Translation gives CASSQEWSATQYF.

This chain links TRBV7-2 with TRBJ2-4, with D perhaps assigned TRBD1 or TRBD2 (5 bases each). Germline CDR1 SGHTA, CDR2 FQGNSA. CDR3 size: 14 residues. The V end lost 5 bases, the J end lost 2 bases, and 10 bases lay between the germline ends. The CDR3 DNA follows: TGTGCCAGCAGCCGGGACCGAACCAAAAACATTCAGTACTTC. Its translation: CASSRDRTKNIQYF. Full variable domain (rest looked up from reference TRBV7-2 and TRBJ2-4): GAGVSQSPSNKVTEKGKDVELRCDPISGHTALYWYRQSLGQGLEFLIYFQGNSAPDKSGLPSDRFSAERTGGSVSTLTIQRTQQEDSAVYLCASSRDRTKNIQYFGAGTRLSVL.

V usage is TRBV15 and J usage is TRBJ2-5; 7 bases fit TRBD2. The CDR3 spans 17 residues. The trim removed 3 bases at V and 0 bases at J, leaving 10 bases unmatched. The germline V gene encodes CDR1 LNHNV and CDR2 YYDKDF (reference sequence). CDR3 coding DNA: TGTGCCACCAGCAGGGGACTATTCGGGGAGTACCAAGAGACCCAGTACTTC. Encoded protein: CATSRGLFGEYQETQYF. Using reference TRBV15 and TRBJ2-5 for the parts outside the CDR3, the full variable domain is DAMVIQNPRYQVTQFGKPVTLSCSQTLNHNVMYWYQQKSSQAPKLLFHYYDKDFNNEADTPDNFQSRRPNTSFCFLDIRSPGLGDTAMYLCATSRGLFGEYQETQYFGPGTRLLVL.

The V call is TRBV18, the J call TRBJ2-5, with D perhaps TRBD1 (5 bases). V lost 1 base, J lost 2 bases, and 11 bases lay in between. This CDR3 has 15 amino acids. The germline V gene has CDR1 KGHSH and CDR2 LQKENI. The CDR3 sequence: CASSPLGPPQETQYF. In DNA, the CDR3 is TGTGCCAGCTCACCACTGGGGCCTCCACAAGAGACCCAGTACTTC.

The chain combines TRBV10-1 with TRBJ1-3; tentative D call: TRBD1 (5 bases). Germline-derived CDR1 and CDR2 are WNHNN and SYGVQD (reference sequence). The CDR3 length is 15 residues. Between the trimmed V and J ends, which lost 11 bases and 3 bases, there was a span of 20 bases. The CDR3 spells CALIRDPGCGNTIYF. CDR3 DNA: TGCGCCTTAATCCGGGACCCCGGTTGTGGAAACACCATATATTTT.

This rearrangement joins TRBV6-5 to TRBJ2-1; D not resolved. This CDR3 is built from 13 residues. Per germline, CDR1 MNHEY and CDR2 SVGAGI. The ends were cut back, 5 bases at V and 6 bases at J, with 11 bases in the middle. As DNA, the CDR3 is TGTGCCAGCAGTCCCTACTGGCGCAATGAGCAGTTCTTC. Protein: CASSPYWRNEQFF.